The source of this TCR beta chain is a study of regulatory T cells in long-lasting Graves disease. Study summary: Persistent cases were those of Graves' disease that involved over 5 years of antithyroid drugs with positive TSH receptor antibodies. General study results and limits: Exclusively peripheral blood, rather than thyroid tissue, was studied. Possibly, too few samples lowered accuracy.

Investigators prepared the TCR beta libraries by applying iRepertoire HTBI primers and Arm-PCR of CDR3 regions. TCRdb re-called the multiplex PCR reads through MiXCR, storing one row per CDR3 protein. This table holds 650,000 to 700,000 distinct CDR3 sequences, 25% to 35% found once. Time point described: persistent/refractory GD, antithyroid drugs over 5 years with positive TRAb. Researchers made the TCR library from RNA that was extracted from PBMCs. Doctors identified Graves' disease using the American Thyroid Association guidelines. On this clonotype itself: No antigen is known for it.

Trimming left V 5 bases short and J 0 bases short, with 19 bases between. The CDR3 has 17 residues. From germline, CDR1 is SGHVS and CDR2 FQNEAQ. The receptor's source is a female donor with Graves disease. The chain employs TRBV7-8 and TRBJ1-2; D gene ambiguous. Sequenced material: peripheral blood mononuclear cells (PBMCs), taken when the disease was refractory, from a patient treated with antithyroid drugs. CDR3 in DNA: TGTGCCAGCAGCCTCTTCTTCGGGCCCGGAGCTAACTATGGCTACACCTTC. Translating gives CASSLFFGPGANYGYTF.